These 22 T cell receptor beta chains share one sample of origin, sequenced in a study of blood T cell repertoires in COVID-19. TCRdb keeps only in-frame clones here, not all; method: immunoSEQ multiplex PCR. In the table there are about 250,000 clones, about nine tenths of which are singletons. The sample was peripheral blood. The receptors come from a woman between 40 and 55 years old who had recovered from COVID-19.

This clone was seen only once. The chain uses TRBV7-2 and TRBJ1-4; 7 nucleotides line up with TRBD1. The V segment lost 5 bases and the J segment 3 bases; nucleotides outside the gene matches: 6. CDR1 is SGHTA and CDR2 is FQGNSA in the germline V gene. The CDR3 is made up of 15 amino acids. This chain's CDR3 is CASSTTQGANEKLFF. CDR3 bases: TGTGCCAGCAGCACAACTCAGGGGGCTAATGAAAAACTGTTTTTT.

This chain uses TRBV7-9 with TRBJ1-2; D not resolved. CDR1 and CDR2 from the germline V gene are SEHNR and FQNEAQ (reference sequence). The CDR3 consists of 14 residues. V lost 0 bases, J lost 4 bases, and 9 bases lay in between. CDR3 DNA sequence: TGTGCCAGCAGCTTAGCGGGAGGAGGCTATGGCTACACCTTC. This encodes CASSLAGGGYGYTF. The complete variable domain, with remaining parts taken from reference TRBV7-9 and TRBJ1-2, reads DTGVSQNPRHKITKRGQNVTFRCDPISEHNRLYWYRQTLGQGPEFLTYFQNEAQLEKSRLLSDRFSAERPKGSFSTLEIQRTEQGDSAMYLCASSLAGGGYGYTFGSGTRLTVV.

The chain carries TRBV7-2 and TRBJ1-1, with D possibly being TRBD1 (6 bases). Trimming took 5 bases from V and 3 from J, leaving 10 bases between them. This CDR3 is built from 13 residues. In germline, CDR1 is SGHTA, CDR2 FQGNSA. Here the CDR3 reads CASSKQGDTEAFF. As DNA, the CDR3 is TGTGCCAGCAGCAAACAGGGAGACACTGAAGCTTTCTTT.

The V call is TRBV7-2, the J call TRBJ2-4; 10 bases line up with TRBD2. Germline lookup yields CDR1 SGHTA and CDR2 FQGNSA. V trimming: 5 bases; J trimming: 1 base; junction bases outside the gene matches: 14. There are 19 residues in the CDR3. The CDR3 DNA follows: TGTGCCAGCAGCCAAGGGAGGCTAGCGGGAGATATGGCCAAAAACATTCAGTACTTC. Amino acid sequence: CASSQGRLAGDMAKNIQYF. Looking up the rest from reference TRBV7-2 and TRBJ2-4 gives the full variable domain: GAGVSQSPSNKVTEKGKDVELRCDPISGHTALYWYRQSLGQGLEFLIYFQGNSAPDKSGLPSDRFSAERTGGSVSTLTIQRTQQEDSAVYLCASSQGRLAGDMAKNIQYFGAGTRLSVL.

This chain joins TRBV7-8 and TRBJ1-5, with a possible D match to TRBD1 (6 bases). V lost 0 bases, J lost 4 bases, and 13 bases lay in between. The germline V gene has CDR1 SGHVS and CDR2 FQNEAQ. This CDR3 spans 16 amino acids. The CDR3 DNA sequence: TGTGCCAGCAGCTTAGCCATTGGACAGTCAAATCAGCCCCAGCATTTT. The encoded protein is CASSLAIGQSNQPQHF. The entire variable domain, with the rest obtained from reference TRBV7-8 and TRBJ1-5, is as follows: GAGVSQSPRYKVAKRGQDVALRCDPISGHVSLFWYQQALGQGPEFLTYFQNEAQLDKSGLPSDRFFAERPEGSVSTLKIQRTQQEDSAVYLCASSLAIGQSNQPQHFGDGTRLSIL.

The CDR3 spells CASSLDRGQPSDTQYF. In DNA, the CDR3 is TGTGCCAGCAGCTTAGACAGGGGCCAACCCTCAGATACGCAGTATTTT. This chain connects TRBV27 to TRBJ2-3; 8 bases are a match to TRBD1. The V and J ends lost 6 bases and 4 bases, in that order; junction bases with no gene match: 12. This CDR3 comprises 16 residues. Germline V lookup: CDR1 MNHEY, CDR2 SMNVEV (reference sequence).

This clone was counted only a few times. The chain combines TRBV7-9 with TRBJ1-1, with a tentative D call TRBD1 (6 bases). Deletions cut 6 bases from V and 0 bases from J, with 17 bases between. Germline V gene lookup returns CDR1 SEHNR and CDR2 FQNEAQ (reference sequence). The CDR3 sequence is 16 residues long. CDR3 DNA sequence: TGTGCCAGCAGATATCCGAGACAGGAGATGAACACTGAAGCTTTCTTT. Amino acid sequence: CASRYPRQEMNTEAFF.

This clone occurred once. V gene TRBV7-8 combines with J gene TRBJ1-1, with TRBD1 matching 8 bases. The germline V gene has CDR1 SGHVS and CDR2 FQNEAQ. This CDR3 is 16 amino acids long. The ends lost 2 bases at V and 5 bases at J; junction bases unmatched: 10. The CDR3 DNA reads TGTGCCAGCAGCTTATCAGGTTCAGGGGGCCGGACTGAAGCTTTCTTT. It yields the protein CASSLSGSGGRTEAFF.

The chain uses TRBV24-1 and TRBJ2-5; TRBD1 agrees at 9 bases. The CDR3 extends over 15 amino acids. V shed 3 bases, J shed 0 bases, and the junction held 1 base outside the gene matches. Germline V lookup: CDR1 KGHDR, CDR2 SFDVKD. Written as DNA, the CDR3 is TGTGCCACCAGTGATGGGACAGGGAACCAAGAGACCCAGTACTTC. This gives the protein CATSDGTGNQETQYF.

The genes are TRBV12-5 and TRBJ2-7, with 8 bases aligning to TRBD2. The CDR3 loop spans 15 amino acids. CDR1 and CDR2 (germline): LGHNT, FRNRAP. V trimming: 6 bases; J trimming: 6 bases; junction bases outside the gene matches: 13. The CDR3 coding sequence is TGTGCTAGTGGCTCCCCCGGGACTAGGTTGTTCGAGCAGTACTTC. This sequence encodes CASGSPGTRLFEQYF.

This CDR3 reads CASSVTPDRTNSPLHF. The CDR3 DNA reads TGTGCCAGCAGCGTAACCCCGGACAGGACGAATTCACCCCTCCACTTT. V gene TRBV9 combines with J gene TRBJ1-6, with 7 bases lining up with TRBD1. The CDR3 is made up of 16 amino acids. V lost 1 base to trimming and J lost 7 bases; unmatched junction nucleotides: 8. Per the germline V gene, CDR1 is SGDLS and CDR2 is YYNGEE.

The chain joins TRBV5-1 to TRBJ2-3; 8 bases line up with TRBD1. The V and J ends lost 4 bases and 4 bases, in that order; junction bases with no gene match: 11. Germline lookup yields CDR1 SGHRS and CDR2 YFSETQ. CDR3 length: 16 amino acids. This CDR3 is CASSPTWTGLADTQYF. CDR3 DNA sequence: TGCGCCAGCAGCCCTACCTGGACAGGGCTGGCAGATACGCAGTATTTT. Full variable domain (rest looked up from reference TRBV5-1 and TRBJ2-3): KAGVTQTPRYLIKTRGQQVTLSCSPISGHRSVSWYQQTPGQGLQFLFEYFSETQRNKGNFPGRFSGRQFSNSRSEMNVSTLELGDSALYLCASSPTWTGLADTQYFGPGTRLTVL.

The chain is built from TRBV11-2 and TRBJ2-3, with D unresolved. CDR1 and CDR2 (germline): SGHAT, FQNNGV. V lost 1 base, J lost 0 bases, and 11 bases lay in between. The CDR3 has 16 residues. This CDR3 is CASSLGADPSTDTQYF. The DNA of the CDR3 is TGTGCCAGCAGCTTAGGGGCAGACCCTAGCACAGATACGCAGTATTTT.

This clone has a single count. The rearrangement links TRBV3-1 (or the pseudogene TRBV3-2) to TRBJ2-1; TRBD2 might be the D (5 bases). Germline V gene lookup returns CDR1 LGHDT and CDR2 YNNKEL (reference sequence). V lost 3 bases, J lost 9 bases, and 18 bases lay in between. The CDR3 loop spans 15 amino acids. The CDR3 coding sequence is TGTGCCAGCAGCCAGGGGAGAGAATCTCGGCGTGAGCAGTTCTTC. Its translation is CASSQGRESRREQFF.

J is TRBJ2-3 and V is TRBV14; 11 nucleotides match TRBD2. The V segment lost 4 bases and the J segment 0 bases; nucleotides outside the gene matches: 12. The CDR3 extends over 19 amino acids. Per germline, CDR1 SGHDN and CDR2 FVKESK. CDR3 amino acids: CASSRYTKTSGSSTDTQYF. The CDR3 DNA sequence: TGTGCCAGCAGCCGCTACACCAAAACTAGCGGGAGTAGCACAGATACGCAGTATTTT.

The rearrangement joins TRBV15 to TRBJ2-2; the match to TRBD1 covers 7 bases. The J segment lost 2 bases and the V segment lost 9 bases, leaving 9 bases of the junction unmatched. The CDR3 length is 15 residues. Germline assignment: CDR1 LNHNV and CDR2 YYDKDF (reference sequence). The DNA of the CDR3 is TGTGCCACTAGCTCCGACAGGGCAAACACCGGGGAGCTGTTTTTT. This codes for CATSSDRANTGELFF. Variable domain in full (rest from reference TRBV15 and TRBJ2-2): DAMVIQNPRYQVTQFGKPVTLSCSQTLNHNVMYWYQQKSSQAPKLLFHYYDKDFNNEADTPDNFQSRRPNTSFCFLDIRSPGLGDTAMYLCATSSDRANTGELFFGEGSRLTVL.

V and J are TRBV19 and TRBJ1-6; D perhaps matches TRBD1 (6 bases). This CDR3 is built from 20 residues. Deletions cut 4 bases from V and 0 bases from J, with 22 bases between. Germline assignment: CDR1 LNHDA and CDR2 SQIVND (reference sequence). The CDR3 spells CASSTTGYINPSSYNSPLHF. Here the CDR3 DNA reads TGTGCCAGTAGTACTACAGGGTACATTAATCCGAGCTCCTATAATTCACCCCTCCACTTT.

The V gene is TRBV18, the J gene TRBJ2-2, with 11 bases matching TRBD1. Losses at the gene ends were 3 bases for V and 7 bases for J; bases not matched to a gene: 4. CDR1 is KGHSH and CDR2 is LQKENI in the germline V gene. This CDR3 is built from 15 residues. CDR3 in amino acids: CASSPDRGLNGELFF. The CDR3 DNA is TGTGCCAGCTCACCGGACAGGGGGCTGAACGGGGAGCTGTTTTTT.

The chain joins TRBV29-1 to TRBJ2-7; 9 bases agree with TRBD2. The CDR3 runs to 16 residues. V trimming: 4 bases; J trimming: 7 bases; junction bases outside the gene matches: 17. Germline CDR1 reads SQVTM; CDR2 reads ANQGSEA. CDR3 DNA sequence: TGCAGCGTTGTCTATAGCGGGGGACAACGGACGGGGGAGCAGTACTTC. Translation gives CSVVYSGGQRTGEQYF.

Written as DNA, the CDR3 is TGTGCCAGCAGCCGCCCGGGACTAGCGGGAGCACAGGGGCAGTATTTT. Encoded protein: CASSRPGLAGAQGQYF. The chain joins TRBV7-8 to TRBJ2-3, with 14 bases that match TRBD2. CDR1 SGHVS and CDR2 FQNEAQ come from the germline V gene. This CDR3 is built from 16 residues. J was trimmed by 11 bases and V by 5 bases; bases with no gene match: 12.

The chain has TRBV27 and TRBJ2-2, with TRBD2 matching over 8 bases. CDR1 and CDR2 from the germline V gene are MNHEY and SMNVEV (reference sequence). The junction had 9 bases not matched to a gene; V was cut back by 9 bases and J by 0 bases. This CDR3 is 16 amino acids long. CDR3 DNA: TGTGCCAGTCCGTGGGGACTAGAGGCGAACACCGGGGAGCTGTTTTTT. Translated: CASPWGLEANTGELFF.

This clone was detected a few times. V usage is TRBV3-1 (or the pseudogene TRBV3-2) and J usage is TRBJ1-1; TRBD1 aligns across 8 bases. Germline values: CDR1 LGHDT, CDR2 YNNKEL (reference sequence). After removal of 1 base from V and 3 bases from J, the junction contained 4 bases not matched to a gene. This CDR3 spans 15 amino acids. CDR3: CASSQGTGHHTEAFF. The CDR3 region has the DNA TGTGCCAGCAGCCAAGGGACAGGGCATCACACTGAAGCTTTCTTT.